Presented here are 25 T cell receptor beta chains from one specimen sequenced in a study of blood T cell repertoires in COVID-19. The protocol was immunoSEQ multiplex PCR, while the TCRdb copy is restricted to in-frame clones and leaves out a portion. The data hold 340,000 or so clones, with 86% observed a single time. The specimen sequenced was PBMCs or T cells enriched from blood (not recorded which). These receptors originate from a woman between 40 and 50 years old with acute COVID-19.

Note on this clone: The sample holds other DNA sequences that translate to the same CDR3. The CDR3 sequence: CASSSPDRASYEQYF. CDR3 DNA sequence: TGTGCCAGCAGCTCGCCCGACAGGGCCTCCTACGAGCAGTACTTC. The rearrangement uses TRBV28 and TRBJ2-7; the match to TRBD1 covers 7 bases. Looked up from germline, CDR1 is MDHEN and CDR2 is SYDVKM. The CDR3 extends over 15 amino acids. V shed 6 bases, J shed 0 bases, and the junction held 8 bases outside the gene matches. Full variable domain (outside the CDR3, taken from reference TRBV28 and TRBJ2-7): DVKVTQSSRYLVKRTGEKVFLECVQDMDHENMFWYRQDPGLGLRLIYFSYDVKMKEKGDIPEGYSVSREKKERFSLILESASTNQTSMYLCASSSPDRASYEQYFGPGTRLTVT.

J is TRBJ2-1 and V is TRBV27; D gene ambiguous. The CDR3 covers 13 residues. Germline loops: CDR1 MNHEY, CDR2 SMNVEV (reference sequence). Trimming removed 7 bases from V and 1 base from J, with 8 bases in between. The CDR3 sequence is CASNGGSYNEQFF. CDR3 nucleotides: TGTGCCAGCAATGGCGGTTCCTACAATGAGCAGTTCTTC.

The chain has TRBV27 and TRBJ2-7; a possible D gene is TRBD1 (6 bases). Deletions cut 0 bases from V and 1 base from J, with 10 bases between. This CDR3 has 15 residues. Germline loops: CDR1 MNHEY, CDR2 SMNVEV (reference sequence). CDR3 DNA: TGTGCCAGCAGTTTATCGTACCAGGGGTCCTACGAGCAGTACTTC. It translates to CASSLSYQGSYEQYF.

This clone was counted only a few times. The chain uses TRBV7-8 and TRBJ1-5, with 7 nucleotides matching TRBD1. Trimming at V came to 5 bases and at J to 5 bases, leaving 6 bases not matched to a gene. The CDR3 contains 14 residues. The germline V gene has CDR1 SGHVS and CDR2 FQNEAQ. The CDR3 DNA sequence: TGTGCCAGCAGCAATCCACAGGGGTATCAGCCCCAGCATTTT. Translation gives CASSNPQGYQPQHF.

The V gene is TRBV6-1, the J gene TRBJ1-5; D is uncertain. The V end was cut by 1 base, the J end by 0 bases, with 7 bases between. Germline CDR1 MNHNS, CDR2 SASEGT. CDR3 length equals 15 residues. The CDR3 sequence is CASSEVFGSNQPQHF. DNA of the CDR3: TGTGCCAGCAGTGAAGTCTTCGGTAGCAATCAGCCCCAGCATTTT.

This sequence joins TRBV5-1 and TRBJ2-1; no clear D gene. CDR1 SGHRS and CDR2 YFSETQ come from the germline V gene. The CDR3 has 12 residues. Trimming removed 3 bases at V and 6 bases at J, with 7 bases between. CDR3 in DNA: TGCGCCAGCAGCTCGCCCAGCAATGAGCAGTTCTTC. Residues: CASSSPSNEQFF.

V and J are TRBV9 and TRBJ1-4; D perhaps matches TRBD1 (6 bases). Deletions cut 0 bases from V and 10 bases from J, with 13 bases between. Germline values: CDR1 SGDLS, CDR2 YYNGEE. The CDR3 is 14 residues long. The CDR3 nucleotides read TGTGCCAGCAGCGTAGCACCCGAACAGGGAAAACTGTTTTTT. This gives the protein CASSVAPEQGKLFF.

The chain has TRBV6-6 and TRBJ2-1; 10 bases align to TRBD1. Looked up from germline, CDR1 is MNHNY and CDR2 is SVGAGI (reference sequence). This CDR3 is built from 15 residues. V shed 6 bases, J shed 5 bases, and the junction held 7 bases outside the gene matches. CDR3 amino acids: CASRTGQGIDNEQFF. DNA for the CDR3: TGTGCCAGCAGAACGGGACAGGGGATCGACAATGAGCAGTTCTTC.

The table lists this clone with a count of one. The chain joins TRBV5-4 to TRBJ2-3, with 7 bases that match TRBD2. Germline CDR1 reads SGHNT; CDR2 reads YYREEE (reference sequence). This CDR3 has 14 amino acids. J gave up 5 bases and V 1 base, and 4 bases lay outside the gene matches. The CDR3 sequence: CASSLPGRGDTQYF. Here the CDR3 DNA reads TGTGCCAGCAGCTTGCCGGGGAGGGGAGATACGCAGTATTTT.

This clone has only a few counts. One end of the junction does not line up with germline, which may come from a read error. The chain joins TRBV7-7 to TRBJ2-6; TRBD2 might be the D (6 bases). Germline values: CDR1 SSHAT, CDR2 FNYEAQ (reference sequence). This CDR3 has 16 residues. The CDR3 here is CASSPGVSSGANVLTF. The DNA of the CDR3 is TGTGCTAGCAGCCCGGGGGTCAGCTCTGGGGCCAACGTCCTGACTTTC.

The chain joins TRBV28 to TRBJ2-7, with unresolved D. This CDR3 has 14 amino acids. The germline CDR1 and CDR2 sequences are MDHEN and SYDVKM. V gave up 4 bases and J gave up 7 bases, with 17 bases separating them. The CDR3 here is CASSSPGYTTEQYF. The CDR3 DNA reads TGTGCCAGCAGTTCCCCCGGATATACTACGGAGCAGTACTTC.

The J gene is TRBJ1-4, the V gene TRBV28; D possibly corresponds to TRBD1 (6 bases). Germline values: CDR1 MDHEN, CDR2 SYDVKM. V lost 2 bases, J lost 8 bases, and 12 bases lay in between. This CDR3 has 14 amino acids. The CDR3 loop reads CASSLRGSGEKLFF. CDR3 nucleotide sequence: TGTGCCAGCAGTTTAAGGGGGTCCGGGGAAAAACTGTTTTTT.

This chain connects TRBV5-1 to TRBJ1-2; 10 bases fit TRBD1. CDR1 and CDR2 from the germline V gene are SGHRS and YFSETQ. This CDR3 region has 15 residues. V lost 3 bases, J lost 4 bases, and 6 bases stayed unmatched. The CDR3 region has the DNA TGCGCCAGCAGCTCCCCGGGGGACAGGGGCTATGGCTACACCTTC. It encodes CASSSPGDRGYGYTF.

The rearrangement uses TRBV6-2 or TRBV6-3 and TRBJ2-7; 9 bases agree with TRBD1. The V gene's germline CDR1 is MNHEY and CDR2 SVGEGT. The V gene end was trimmed by 6 bases and the J gene end by 2 bases; junction bases not matched to a gene: 5. The CDR3 runs 14 residues. DNA of the CDR3: TGTGCCAGCAGCGGGACAGGGTCCGCCTACGAGCAGTACTTC. This gives the protein CASSGTGSAYEQYF.

V and J are TRBV6-5 and TRBJ1-5; 8 bases align to TRBD1. The CDR3 length is 15 residues. J was trimmed by 6 bases and V by 5 bases; bases with no gene match: 9. The germline V gene has CDR1 MNHEY and CDR2 SVGAGI. The CDR3 DNA follows: TGTGCCAGCAGTCCTCAGGGGGCGCACGGTCAGCCCCAGCATTTT. Residues: CASSPQGAHGQPQHF.

The rearrangement links TRBV5-5 to TRBJ2-1; tentatively, D is TRBD2 (6 bases). V lost 4 bases and J lost 12, with 23 bases in between. This CDR3 is built from 15 residues. The germline gives CDR1 SGHKS, CDR2 YYEKEE (reference sequence). CDR3 coding DNA: TGTGCCAGCAGCCCGGTTTCGGGGGAGAACCTACCGCAGTTCTTC. Translated, it gives CASSPVSGENLPQFF.

The table lists this clone with a count of one. The chain links TRBV28 to TRBJ1-2, with 7 bases identical to TRBD1. This CDR3 contains 18 residues. With V trimmed by 3 bases and J by 0 bases, 13 bases remained unmatched. The germline gives CDR1 MDHEN, CDR2 SYDVKM. CDR3 coding DNA: TGTGCCAGCAGTTTTAGCTGGGGTCAGGGGGACTCTAACTATGGCTACACCTTC. This sequence encodes CASSFSWGQGDSNYGYTF.

The chain couples TRBV28 to TRBJ1-1; D call uncertain. Germline CDR1 and CDR2: MDHEN and SYDVKM. Trimming shortened V by 2 bases and J by 2 bases, and 3 bases separated the two germline ends. This CDR3 is 12 amino acids long. CDR3: CASSLLNTEAFF. CDR3 nucleotides: TGTGCCAGCAGTTTACTCAACACTGAAGCTTTCTTT.

The chain links TRBV27 to TRBJ1-1; unclear D gene. The germline CDR1 and CDR2 sequences are MNHEY and SMNVEV (reference sequence). V dropped 6 bases and J dropped 4 bases, with 18 bases sitting between them. CDR3 length equals 15 residues. The CDR3 loop is CASSRTLPWSTEAFF. The CDR3 DNA follows: TGTGCCAGCAGCCGAACCCTCCCTTGGAGCACTGAAGCTTTCTTT.

V usage is TRBV7-2 and J usage is TRBJ1-2, with TRBD1 matching 7 bases. Trimming cost V 0 bases and J 4 bases; bases outside gene matches: 5. Germline-derived CDR1 and CDR2 are SGHTA and FQGNSA. The CDR3 has 15 residues. Here the CDR3 DNA reads TGTGCCAGCAGCTTAGCGAGAGGGGGCGGCTATGGCTACACCTTC. Translating it yields CASSLARGGGYGYTF.

This chain uses TRBV7-8 with TRBJ1-5, with no clear D. With 2 bases removed from V and 4 bases from J, the gap between germline ends came to 9 bases. The CDR3 totals 14 residues. Germline CDR1 is SGHVS and CDR2 is FQNEAQ. CDR3 sequence: CASSLPAENQPQHF. CDR3 DNA sequence: TGTGCCAGCAGCTTACCCGCAGAAAATCAGCCCCAGCATTTT.

The V call is TRBV29-1, the J call TRBJ1-2; 8 nucleotides align to TRBD1. Germline-derived CDR1 and CDR2 are SQVTM and ANQGSEA. The CDR3 loop spans 14 amino acids. V trimming: 7 bases; J trimming: 7 bases; junction bases outside the gene matches: 14. The chain's CDR3 is CSARVWQGAFGYTF. CDR3 nucleotides: TGCAGCGCCCGTGTATGGCAGGGGGCTTTTGGCTACACCTTC. The whole variable domain, remainder taken from reference TRBV29-1 and TRBJ1-2, is SAVISQKPSRDICQRGTSLTIQCQVDSQVTMMFWYRQQPGQSLTLIATANQGSEATYESGFVIDKFPISRPNLTFSTLTVSNMSPEDSSIYLCSARVWQGAFGYTFGSGTRLTVV.

The V call is TRBV15, the J call TRBJ2-7; weak D call: TRBD2 (6 bases). The CDR3 totals 14 residues. The germline CDR1 and CDR2 sequences are LNHNV and YYDKDF (reference sequence). Trimming took 6 bases from V and 3 from J, leaving 15 bases between them. The CDR3 here is CATRTGTGNYEQYF. The DNA of the CDR3 is TGTGCCACCAGGACCGGGACTGGGAACTACGAGCAGTACTTC. Looking up the rest from reference TRBV15 and TRBJ2-7 gives the full variable domain: DAMVIQNPRYQVTQFGKPVTLSCSQTLNHNVMYWYQQKSSQAPKLLFHYYDKDFNNEADTPDNFQSRRPNTSFCFLDIRSPGLGDTAMYLCATRTGTGNYEQYFGPGTRLTVT.

The chain links TRBV29-1 to TRBJ2-1; the D is unclear. Deletions cut 1 base from V and 0 bases from J, with 16 bases between. Per the germline V gene, CDR1 is SQVTM and CDR2 is ANQGSEA. CDR3 length equals 17 residues. DNA for the CDR3: TGCAGCGTTGAAGCGGGTCGGCGGCTACGCTCCTACAATGAGCAGTTCTTC. Protein sequence: CSVEAGRRLRSYNEQFF.

In this sample, this clone turned up once. This chain uses TRBV6-2 or TRBV6-3 with TRBJ2-2; 10 bases fit TRBD2. Germline values: CDR1 MNHEY, CDR2 SVGEGT. With 6 bases clipped from V and 3 bases from J, the junction kept 10 bases outside the gene matches. This CDR3 comprises 17 residues. Written as DNA, the CDR3 is TGTGCCAGCAGACCTCTCCGTCTAGCGGGAGACACCGGGGAGCTGTTTTTT. This translates into CASRPLRLAGDTGELFF.